Included here is one TCR beta chain sequence, with context. CDR3 length: 14 residues. Trimming shortened V by 1 base and J by 4 bases, and 12 bases separated the two germline ends. The V gene's germline CDR1 is SGHRS and CDR2 YFSETQ. This sample is part of a study of cytomegalovirus exposure and HLA in healthy donors. A multiplex PCR was run with 60 Vbeta primers and 13 Jbeta primers. Clones were read by immunoSEQ multiplex PCR, and TCRdb kept only the in-frame ones, dropping some. The data show about 170,000 clones, approximately 80% seen once. The source of this sequence is a boy aged 2-9 years in good health and CMV-seronegative. Sequenced: PBMCs. The rearrangement links TRBV5-1 to TRBJ2-7; maybe TRBD2 (5 bases). The CDR3 sequence is CASSLNSAAYEQYF. As DNA, the CDR3 is TGCGCCAGCAGCTTGAATAGCGCCGCTTACGAGCAGTACTTC.